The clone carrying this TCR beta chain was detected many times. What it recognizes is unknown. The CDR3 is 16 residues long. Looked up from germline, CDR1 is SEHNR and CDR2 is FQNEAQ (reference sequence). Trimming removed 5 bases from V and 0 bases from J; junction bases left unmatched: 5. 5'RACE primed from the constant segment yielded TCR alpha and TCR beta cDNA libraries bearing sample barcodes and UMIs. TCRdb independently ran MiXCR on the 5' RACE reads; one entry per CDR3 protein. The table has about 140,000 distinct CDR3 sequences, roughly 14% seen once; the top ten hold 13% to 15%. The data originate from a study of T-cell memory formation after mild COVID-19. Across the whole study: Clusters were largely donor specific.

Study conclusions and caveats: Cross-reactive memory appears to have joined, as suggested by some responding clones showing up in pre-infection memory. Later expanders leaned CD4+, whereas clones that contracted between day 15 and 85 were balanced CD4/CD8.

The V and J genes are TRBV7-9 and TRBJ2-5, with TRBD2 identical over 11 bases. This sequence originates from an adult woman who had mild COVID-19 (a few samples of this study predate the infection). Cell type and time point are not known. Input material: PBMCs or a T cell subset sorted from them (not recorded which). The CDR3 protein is CASSLPSGRYQETQYF. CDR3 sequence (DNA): TGTGCCAGCAGCCTCCCTAGCGGGAGGTACCAAGAGACCCAGTACTTC.